One and the same sample provided the 23 T cell receptor beta chains below, sequenced in a study of T cells in women clearing cervical HPV infection. Assay: immunoSEQ multiplex PCR; the TCRdb copy retains only in-frame clones and omits some. Recorded for this sample: about 22,000 clones. The sequencing sample was made of blood buffy coat. The origin of the receptors is a woman between 18 and 75 years old with a cervical HPV16 infection that either progressed to CIN3+ or cleared (not recorded which).

Of note for this clone: The CDR3 end falls 3 residues outside the read, so it is completed with the germline J gene. The chain is built from TRBV2 and TRBJ1-2, with 8 nucleotides matching TRBD1. Germline CDR1 SNHLY, CDR2 FYNNEI. After removal of 4 bases from V and 6 bases from J, the junction contained 7 bases not matched to a gene. The CDR3 runs 14 residues. CDR3 loop: CASSVKGQANGYTF. The CDR3 bases that were read are TGTGCCAGCAGTGTTAAGGGACAGGCTAATGGC.

Of note for this clone: With the read ending 3 residues before the CDR3 end, the germline J gene is used to fill in that end. The rearrangement uses TRBV28 and TRBJ2-3; no definite D call. The CDR3 contains 11 residues. Germline V gene data show CDR1 as MDHEN and CDR2 as SYDVKM. Between the trimmed V and J ends, which lost 4 bases and 4 bases, there was a span of 3 bases. The part of the CDR3 DNA that was read is TGTGCCAGCAGTTCGGCAGATACG. Translating gives CASSSADT. The entire CDR3 sequence reads CASSSADTQYF.

About this clone: The DNA ends 3 residues before the CDR3 does, and the rest of the CDR3 is filled in from the germline J gene. The gene calls are TRBV19 and TRBJ2-3, with D possibly being TRBD1 (6 bases). The CDR3 is 14 residues long. From germline, CDR1 is LNHDA and CDR2 SQIVND (reference sequence). The chain's CDR3 is CASSTYRERETQYF. CDR3 bases read: TGTGCCAGTAGTACCTACAGGGAACGAGAGACG.

CDR3 bases read: TGCAGTGCTACAACAGGGGGCGCTTTCAATCAGCCC. Protein product: CSATTGGAFNQP. The full CDR3 protein is CSATTGGAFNQPQHF. The chain couples TRBV20-1 to TRBJ1-5, with 9 positions matching TRBD1. The read ends 3 residues early relative to the CDR3; the germline J gene fills the gap. Germline trimming cut 4 bases from V and 3 bases from J; bases unmatched to any gene: 7. This CDR3 is 15 amino acids long. CDR1 and CDR2 from the germline V gene are DFQATT and SNEGSKA (reference sequence).

The CDR3 here is CASSFPQGYNEQFF. Partial CDR3 DNA: TGTGCCAGCAGTTTTCCGCAGGGTTACAATGAG. This chain joins TRBV28 and TRBJ2-1; D possibly corresponds to TRBD1 (5 bases). The read ends 3 residues shy of where the CDR3 ends; the end is completed using the germline J gene. CDR1 MDHEN and CDR2 SYDVKM come from the germline V gene. V gave up 3 bases and J gave up 4 bases, with 10 bases separating them. The CDR3 consists of 14 residues.

A note on this clone: The sequence runs out 3 residues before the end of the CDR3; the remainder is reconstructed from the germline J gene. The genes are TRBV18 and TRBJ2-4; 7 bases line up with TRBD1. Germline lookup yields CDR1 KGHSH and CDR2 LQKENI. The CDR3 runs 17 residues. The CDR3 loop is CASSPTKTRDRSFGQYF. The CDR3 DNA, read in part, is TGTGCCAGCTCACCAACTAAAACTCGGGACAGATCGTTTGGT.

In regard to this clone: Sequencing ends 3 residues short of the CDR3 end; the germline J gene provides the rest. The rearrangement uses TRBV13 and TRBJ2-5, with 8 nucleotides matching TRBD2. Per germline, CDR1 PRHDT and CDR2 FYEKMQ (reference sequence). The CDR3 is made up of 15 amino acids. V shed 5 bases, J shed 0 bases, and the junction held 5 bases outside the gene matches. The CDR3 DNA, read in part, is TGTGCCAGCAGCAAACGGACTAGCTACCAAGAGACC. Translation: CASSKRTSYQET. Given in full, the CDR3 is CASSKRTSYQETQYF.

About this clone: The read comes to an end 3 residues before the CDR3 does, leaving the germline J gene to fill in the end. This chain joins TRBV7-9 and TRBJ2-1; TRBD2 is a possible D gene (6 bases). Per germline, CDR1 SEHNR and CDR2 FQNEAQ (reference sequence). The CDR3 has 15 residues. Trimming left V 1 base short and J 7 bases short, with 14 bases between. The DNA read from the CDR3 is TGTGCCAGCAGCTTAGGCCTAGCGAGGAGGAATGAG. This gives the protein CASSLGLARRNE. The CDR3 as a whole reads CASSLGLARRNEQFF.

As for this clone: The CDR3 end lies 3 residues beyond the end of the read and is filled in from the germline J gene. The chain combines TRBV14 with TRBJ2-2; D unresolved. From germline, CDR1 is SGHDN and CDR2 FVKESK. The V and J ends lost 0 bases and 0 bases respectively, with 11 bases between them. There are 17 residues in the CDR3. CDR3 region: CASSQDAVKPNTGELFF. CDR3 DNA (partial): TGTGCCAGCAGCCAAGATGCGGTAAAACCGAACACCGGGGAG.

To note about this clone: The CDR3 end is not reached by the read, which stops 3 residues before it; the germline J gene fills it in. This chain connects TRBV20-1 to TRBJ1-1; D may be TRBD1 (6 bases). V dropped 5 bases and J dropped 0 bases, with 10 bases sitting between them. CDR3 length: 13 residues. Germline assignment: CDR1 DFQATT and CDR2 SNEGSKA (reference sequence). The CDR3 spells CSADYRVNTEAFF. The CDR3 bases that were read are TGCAGTGCTGATTACAGGGTGAACACTGAA.

In regard to this clone: Read coverage stops 3 residues before the CDR3 terminus; the germline J gene supplies the remainder. The rearrangement joins TRBV30 to TRBJ1-1; D perhaps matches TRBD1 (5 bases). Germline V gene lookup returns CDR1 GTSNPN and CDR2 SVGIG (reference sequence). CDR3 length equals 17 residues. V lost 0 bases and J 1 base, leaving 18 bases between the germline ends. The CDR3 bases that were read are TGTGCCTGGAGTGTTTTGGGGCGGCAAATAGGGAACACTGAA. This sequence encodes CAWSVLGRQIGNTE. In full, the CDR3 is CAWSVLGRQIGNTEAFF.

As regards this clone: The read is 3 residues too short to cover the CDR3 end, so that end is filled in from the germline J gene. This chain connects TRBV20-1 to TRBJ2-7, with no clear D. Germline CDR1 DFQATT, CDR2 SNEGSKA (reference sequence). The V gene lost 3 bases and the J gene lost 5 bases, with 11 bases spanning the gap. The CDR3 runs 12 residues. CDR3 DNA (partial): TGCAGTGCTAGTTCCCTGGGCCACGAG. Its translation is CSASSLGHE. The whole CDR3 region reads CSASSLGHEQYF.

Note on this clone: The read finishes 3 residues shy of the CDR3 end, and the germline J gene is used to complete it. The genes are TRBV19 and TRBJ1-2; D gene unclear. Germline V lookup: CDR1 LNHDA, CDR2 SQIVND (reference sequence). Deletions cut 3 bases from V and 6 bases from J, with 11 bases between. The CDR3 totals 13 residues. The part of the CDR3 DNA that was read is TGTGCCAGTAGTATGCGACTGAGCCATGGC. As protein: CASSMRLSHG. The CDR3 in its entirety is CASSMRLSHGYTF.

CDR3 DNA (partial): TGTGCCAGCAATGAGGGGGCACGGCAGCCG. Translated, it gives CASNEGARQP. The entire CDR3 is CASNEGARQPQYF. V is TRBV6-1 and J is TRBJ2-3; 7 bases are shared with TRBD1. From the germline J gene comes the end of the CDR3, since the read stops 3 residues before it. Germline V lookup: CDR1 MNHNS, CDR2 SASEGT. CDR3 size: 13 residues.

As for this clone: The CDR3 extends 3 residues past the end of the read, so its final part is completed from the germline J gene. J is TRBJ2-2 and V is TRBV5-6; TRBD2 agrees at 7 bases. V lost 2 bases and J lost 8; bases outside the gene matches: 6. The CDR3 length is 14 residues. The germline V gene has CDR1 SGHDT and CDR2 YYEEEE. The CDR3 sequence is CASSLRTREGELFF. The covered CDR3 bases are TGTGCCAGCAGCTTACGGACTAGGGAGGGGGAG.

About this clone: The sequenced fragment ends 3 residues before the CDR3 boundary, so the rest is inferred from the germline J gene. V is TRBV28 and J is TRBJ2-7, with D tentatively TRBD1 (7 bases). Germline V gene data show CDR1 as MDHEN and CDR2 as SYDVKM. This CDR3 has 16 residues. V lost 5 bases, J lost 3 bases, and 20 bases lay in between. The CDR3 loop is CASSGIRGAKGYEQYF. The covered CDR3 bases are TGTGCCAGCAGTGGGATCAGGGGGGCAAAAGGCTACGAG.

Remarks on this clone: From the germline J gene comes the end of the CDR3, since the read stops 3 residues before it. The chain links TRBV20-1 to TRBJ2-7; TRBD2 agrees at 9 bases. The junction had 7 bases not matched to a gene; V was cut back by 3 bases and J by 4 bases. Germline V gives CDR1 DFQATT, CDR2 SNEGSKA (reference sequence). CDR3 size: 14 residues. CDR3 bases read: TGCAGTGCTAGGTCCGGGACTAGCCCTTACGAG. This codes for CSARSGTSPYE. The full CDR3 is CSARSGTSPYEQYF.

A remark on this clone: The DNA ends 3 residues before the CDR3 does, and the rest of the CDR3 is filled in from the germline J gene. The rearrangement links TRBV6-4 to TRBJ1-4, with D possibly matching TRBD1 (5 bases). The CDR3 runs to 14 residues. Germline lookup yields CDR1 MRHNA and CDR2 SNTAGT. CDR3 bases read: TGTGCCAGCAGTGAGGACAACTACGGGAAACCA. This gives the protein CASSEDNYGKP. The CDR3, in full, reads CASSEDNYGKPLFF.

Concerning this clone itself: The read terminates 3 residues ahead of where the CDR3 ends, so the germline J gene completes it. V gene TRBV6-2 or TRBV6-3 combines with J gene TRBJ2-2, with D possibly being TRBD1 (6 bases). Trimming shortened V by 6 bases and J by 2 bases, and 16 bases separated the two germline ends. This CDR3 spans 16 amino acids. Germline values: CDR1 MNHEY, CDR2 SVGEGT. Incomplete CDR3 DNA: TGTGCCAGCAGCTTTTTACAGGGATTCAACACCGGGGAG. Residues: CASSFLQGFNTGE. The complete CDR3 reads CASSFLQGFNTGELFF.

As concerns this clone: The CDR3 end is not reached by the read, which stops 3 residues before it; the germline J gene fills it in. This chain links TRBV12-3 or TRBV12-4 with TRBJ2-3, with 9 bases identical to TRBD2. This CDR3 is built from 12 residues. Partial CDR3 DNA: TGTGCCAGCAGCCCGGGACTAGCAACG. Translation gives CASSPGLAT. The whole CDR3 protein is CASSPGLATQYF.

Concerning this clone: Read sequence stops 3 residues before the CDR3 end, and the germline J gene provides the missing end. V is TRBV6-2 or TRBV6-3 and J is TRBJ1-2; TRBD1 aligns across 11 bases. There are 14 residues in the CDR3. Germline V CDR1 and CDR2: MNHEY, SVGEGT. V gave up 6 bases and J gave up 7 bases; unmatched junction bases: 7. The CDR3: CASRSRDRGFGYTF. The DNA read from the CDR3 is TGTGCCAGCAGGAGCCGGGACAGGGGGTTTGGC.

In the case of this clone: Read sequence stops 3 residues before the CDR3 end, and the germline J gene provides the missing end. The V call is TRBV7-2, the J call TRBJ1-2, with 10 bases aligning to TRBD1. Germline assignment: CDR1 SGHTA and CDR2 FQGNSA. The CDR3 runs 15 residues. CDR3 amino acids: CASSGRTGGIYDYTF. CDR3 DNA (partial): TGTGCCAGCAGCGGACGGACAGGGGGTATTTACGAC.

Concerning this clone: The observed sequence ends 3 residues before the CDR3 terminus, with the missing tail filled in from the germline J gene. The J gene is TRBJ1-2, the V gene TRBV7-2; no reliable D call. The CDR3 runs to 15 residues. Germline CDR1 SGHTA, CDR2 FQGNSA. CDR3 sequence reads: CASSLAAGGADTYTF. The covered CDR3 bases are TGTGCCAGCAGCTTAGCGGCGGGAGGCGCAGATACC.